This T cell receptor beta chain was sequenced for a study of blood T cell repertoires in COVID-19. Study-wide context: The United States, Italy and Spain supplied acute and convalescent COVID-19 samples. The cDNA or gDNA used as material had been derived from T cells, B-cell-depleted T cells, or PBMCs.

After removal of 4 bases from V and 6 bases from J, the junction contained 8 bases not matched to a gene. This CDR3 comprises 14 residues. Germline assignment: CDR1 SGHTS and CDR2 YDEGEE. Original analysis: How many nucleated cells were present was estimated from reference gene primer amplification. TCRdb's copy holds only in-frame clones and misses some; the assay was immunoSEQ multiplex PCR. For V, J and clone size, that table is used; D and trimming come from the DNA. The sample lists about 14,000 clones, around 87% occurring once. This TCR was sampled from a man aged 45-65 years with active COVID-19. The chain links TRBV5-8 to TRBJ2-7, with 9 bases matching TRBD1. The sequenced material came from peripheral blood. The CDR3 is CASSTWDRAGEQYF. The CDR3 nucleotides read TGTGCCAGCAGCACCTGGGACAGGGCCGGCGAGCAGTACTTC.